This T cell receptor (beta chain) was profiled in a study of identical twins. The CDR3 covers 14 residues. V lost 0 bases, J lost 4 bases, and 8 bases lay in between. CDR1 is SGHRS, CDR2 YFSETQ, per germline. TCRdb processed the 5' RACE reads anew with MiXCR; each CDR3 protein has one entry. There are around 280,000 distinct CDR3 sequences in the sample; approximately 8.5% occur only once, and about 2.1% lies in the top ten. This clonotype was seen many times. The same data also contributed to another study, on yellow fever vaccine responses in identical twins.

The sample was memory (CD45RO+) T cells sorted from blood. V usage is TRBV5-1 and J usage is TRBJ1-5, with D uncertain. The receptor was derived from a woman under 30 in good health. CDR3 amino acids: CASSLEGINQPQHF. DNA for the CDR3: TGCGCCAGCAGCTTGGAAGGGATAAATCAGCCCCAGCATTTT.